The 12 T cell receptor beta chains below come from one sample, sequenced in a study of T-cell reconstitution after alpha-beta-depleted transplantation in children. The library targeted TCRbeta and was prepared with unique molecular identifiers. TCRdb itself ran the PCR reads through MiXCR, one entry per CDR3 protein. Here the sample spans approximately 500,000 distinct CDR3 sequences, approximately 10% being singletons. Here the sequenced sample was PBMCs, taken before TCRalphabeta/CD19-depleted stem cell transplant. The receptors were sampled from a child aged 2 to 9 with inherited bone marrow failure, due to receive a stem cell transplant.

This clonotype was seen a handful of times. This chain joins TRBV12-3 or TRBV12-4 and TRBJ2-5; TRBD2 matches at 7 bases. V lost 1 base to trimming and J lost 4 bases; unmatched junction nucleotides: 6. The CDR3 totals 15 residues. The CDR3 bases are TGTGCCAGCAGTTTAGAGGGAGGGCCGGCAGAGACCCAGTACTTC. This sequence encodes CASSLEGGPAETQYF.

This clonotype showed up many times. The rearrangement joins TRBV27 to TRBJ2-1, with 7 nucleotides matching TRBD2. Germline values: CDR1 MNHEY, CDR2 SMNVEV (reference sequence). Trimming took 3 bases from V and 3 from J; bases not matched to a gene: 8. There are 16 residues in the CDR3. DNA of the CDR3: TGTGCCAGCAGTTTTCTGGAGGGAGGGAGCTACAATGAGCAGTTCTTC. Its protein product is CASSFLEGGSYNEQFF.

The J gene is TRBJ1-1, the V gene TRBV21-1; the table's D call, TRBD1, was not checked against the DNA. TRBV21-1 counts as a pseudogene. The CDR3 is 13 amino acids. The CDR3 is CASSKRSRTEAFF. Written as DNA, the CDR3 is TGTGCCAGCAGCAAACGGTCCCGCACTGAAGCTTTCTTT.

This clonotype was seen repeatedly, ten times or more. The DNA of the CDR3 is TGTGCCAGCAGTCCCCAAGTGGGGGGCCGCGATGAGCAGTTCTTC. The encoded protein is CASSPQVGGRDEQFF. This chain links TRBV12-3 or TRBV12-4 with TRBJ2-1; either TRBD1 or TRBD2 may supply D (6 bases each). V shed 5 bases and J shed 8 bases, with 19 bases lying between them. The CDR3 consists of 15 residues.

This clonotype was counted a few times. This sequence joins TRBV11-2 and TRBJ2-1, with 7 bases identical to TRBD2. CDR1 SGHAT and CDR2 FQNNGV come from the germline V gene. V shed 5 bases and J 5 bases; nucleotides not matched to a gene: 15. The length of the CDR3 is 17 residues. CDR3 sequence: CASSPYPSGRANNEQFF. The CDR3 DNA sequence: TGTGCCAGCAGCCCCTACCCTAGTGGGAGGGCCAACAATGAGCAGTTCTTC.

The table lists this clonotype with many counts. The V call is TRBV18, the J call TRBJ1-2; no clear D gene. Trimming cost V 2 bases and J 0 bases, with 10 bases left between them. Germline V gene lookup returns CDR1 KGHSH and CDR2 LQKENI. This CDR3 comprises 15 residues. This CDR3 reads CASSPLPDANYGYTF. CDR3 nucleotide sequence: TGTGCCAGCTCACCATTGCCGGACGCTAACTATGGCTACACCTTC. The entire variable domain, with the rest obtained from reference TRBV18 and TRBJ1-2, is as follows: NAGVMQNPRHLVRRRGQEARLRCSPMKGHSHVYWYRQLPEEGLKFMVYLQKENIIDESGMPKERFSAEFPKEGPSILRIQQVVRGDSAAYFCASSPLPDANYGYTFGSGTRLTVV.

The table lists this clonotype with many counts. The CDR3 is CASSRTIGQGPYNEQFF. CDR3 in DNA: TGTGCCAGCAGTCGGACTATCGGACAGGGGCCCTACAATGAGCAGTTCTTC. V and J are TRBV28 and TRBJ2-1; the match to TRBD1 covers 9 bases. This CDR3 contains 17 residues. CDR1 and CDR2 from the germline V gene are MDHEN and SYDVKM. Trimming at V came to 5 bases and at J to 2 bases, leaving 10 bases not matched to a gene. Full variable domain (outside the CDR3, taken from reference TRBV28 and TRBJ2-1): DVKVTQSSRYLVKRTGEKVFLECVQDMDHENMFWYRQDPGLGLRLIYFSYDVKMKEKGDIPEGYSVSREKKERFSLILESASTNQTSMYLCASSRTIGQGPYNEQFFGPGTRLTVL.

CDR3 loop: CASSLSPSSQLSTSTDTQYF. The CDR3 region has the DNA TGTGCCAGCAGTTTATCTCCCTCATCCCAACTCTCAACTAGCACAGATACGCAGTATTTT. This chain connects TRBV28 to TRBJ2-3; D ambiguous. Germline-derived CDR1 and CDR2 are MDHEN and SYDVKM. The germline V and J ends were trimmed by 1 base and 0 bases, with 23 bases remaining between them. The CDR3 is 20 residues long.

Many counts were recorded for this clonotype. This rearrangement joins TRBV7-2 to TRBJ2-3; 11 bases are a match to TRBD2. CDR1 and CDR2 (germline): SGHTA, FQGNSA. The CDR3 loop spans 15 amino acids. After removal of 6 bases from V and 2 bases from J, the junction contained 4 bases not matched to a gene. The CDR3 DNA reads as TGTGCCAGCAGGACTAGCGGGACAACCACAGATACGCAGTATTTT. Residues: CASRTSGTTTDTQYF.

This clonotype has more than one count but fewer than ten. This rearrangement joins TRBV9 to TRBJ1-1; no clear D gene. The V gene lost 3 bases and the J gene lost 4 bases, with 13 bases spanning the gap. There are 14 residues in the CDR3. The V gene's germline CDR1 is SGDLS and CDR2 YYNGEE. CDR3 sequence: CASSDGSKGTEAFF. CDR3 nucleotide sequence: TGTGCCAGCAGCGACGGCAGTAAGGGCACTGAAGCTTTCTTT.

The chain combines TRBV28 with TRBJ1-3; D is uncertain. Trimming stripped 3 bases from V and 5 bases from J, with 8 bases between. Germline CDR1 reads MDHEN; CDR2 reads SYDVKM. This CDR3 is 13 amino acids long. The CDR3 DNA follows: TGTGCCAGCAGTTTCGCATCCAGAAACACCATATATTTT. Residues: CASSFASRNTIYF.

This clonotype appeared a few times. The chain recombines TRBV30 with TRBJ2-1; the match to TRBD2 covers 9 bases. The CDR3 contains 16 residues. The junction had 9 bases not matched to a gene; V was cut back by 1 base and J by 5 bases. Per germline, CDR1 GTSNPN and CDR2 SVGIG (reference sequence). CDR3 amino acids: CAWSATGTSHHNEQFF. CDR3 sequence (DNA): TGTGCCTGGAGTGCGACCGGGACTAGCCATCACAATGAGCAGTTCTTC.